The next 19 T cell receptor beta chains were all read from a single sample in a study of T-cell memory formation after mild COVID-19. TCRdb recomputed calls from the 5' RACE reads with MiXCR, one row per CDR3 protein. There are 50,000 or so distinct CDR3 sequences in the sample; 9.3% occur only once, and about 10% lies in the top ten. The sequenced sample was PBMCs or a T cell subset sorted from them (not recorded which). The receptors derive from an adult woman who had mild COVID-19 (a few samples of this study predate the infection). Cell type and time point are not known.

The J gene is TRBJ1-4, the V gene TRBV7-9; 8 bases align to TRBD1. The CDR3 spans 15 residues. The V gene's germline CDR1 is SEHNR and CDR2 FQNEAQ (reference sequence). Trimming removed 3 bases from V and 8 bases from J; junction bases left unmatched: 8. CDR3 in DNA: TGTGCCAGCAGCTTCGCCCGACAGGGGCAGGAAAAACTGTTTTTT. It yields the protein CASSFARQGQEKLFF. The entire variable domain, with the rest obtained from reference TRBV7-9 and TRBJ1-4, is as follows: DTGVSQNPRHKITKRGQNVTFRCDPISEHNRLYWYRQTLGQGPEFLTYFQNEAQLEKSRLLSDRFSAERPKGSFSTLEIQRTEQGDSAMYLCASSFARQGQEKLFFGSGTQLSVL.

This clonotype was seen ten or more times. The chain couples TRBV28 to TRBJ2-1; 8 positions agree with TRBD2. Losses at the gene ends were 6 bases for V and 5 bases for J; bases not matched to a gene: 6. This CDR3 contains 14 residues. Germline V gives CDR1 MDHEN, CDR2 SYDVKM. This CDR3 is CASRSGLGHNEQFF. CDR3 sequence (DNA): TGTGCCAGCAGGTCGGGACTAGGACACAATGAGCAGTTCTTC.

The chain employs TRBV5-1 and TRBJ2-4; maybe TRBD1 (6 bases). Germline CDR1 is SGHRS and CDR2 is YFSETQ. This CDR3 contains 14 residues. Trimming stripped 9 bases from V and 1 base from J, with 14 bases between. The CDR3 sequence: CATSTGTAKNIQYF. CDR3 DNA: TGCGCCACATCAACAGGGACGGCCAAAAACATTCAGTACTTC. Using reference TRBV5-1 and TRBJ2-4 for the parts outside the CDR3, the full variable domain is KAGVTQTPRYLIKTRGQQVTLSCSPISGHRSVSWYQQTPGQGLQFLFEYFSETQRNKGNFPGRFSGRQFSNSRSEMNVSTLELGDSALYLCATSTGTAKNIQYFGAGTRLSVL.

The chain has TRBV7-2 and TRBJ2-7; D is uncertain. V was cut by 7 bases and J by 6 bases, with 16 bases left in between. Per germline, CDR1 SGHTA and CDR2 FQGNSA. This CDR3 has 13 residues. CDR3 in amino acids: CASIFTLNCEQYF. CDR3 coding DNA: TGTGCCAGCATCTTTACTCTCAACTGCGAGCAGTACTTC.

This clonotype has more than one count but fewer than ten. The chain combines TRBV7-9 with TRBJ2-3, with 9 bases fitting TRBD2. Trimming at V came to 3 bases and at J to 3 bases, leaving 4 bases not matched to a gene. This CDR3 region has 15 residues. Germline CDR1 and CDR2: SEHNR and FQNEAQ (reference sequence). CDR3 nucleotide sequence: TGTGCCAGCAGCTTCCGACTAGCGGAAACAGATACGCAGTATTTT. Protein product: CASSFRLAETDTQYF.

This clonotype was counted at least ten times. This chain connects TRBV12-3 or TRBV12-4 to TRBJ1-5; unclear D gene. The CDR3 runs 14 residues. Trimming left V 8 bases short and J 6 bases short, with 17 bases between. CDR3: CASARSGDTQPQHF. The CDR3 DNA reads TGTGCCAGCGCTCGATCCGGGGATACTCAGCCCCAGCATTTT.

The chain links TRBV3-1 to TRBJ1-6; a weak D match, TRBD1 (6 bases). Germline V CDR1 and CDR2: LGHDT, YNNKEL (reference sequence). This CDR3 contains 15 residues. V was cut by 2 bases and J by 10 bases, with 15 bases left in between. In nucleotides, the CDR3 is TGTGCCAGCAGCCAAAGGGGGTCCCAAGGGTCACCCCTCCACTTT. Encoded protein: CASSQRGSQGSPLHF.

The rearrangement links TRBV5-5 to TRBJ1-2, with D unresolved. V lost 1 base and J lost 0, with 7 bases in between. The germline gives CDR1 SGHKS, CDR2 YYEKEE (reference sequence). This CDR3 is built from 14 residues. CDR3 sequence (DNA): TGTGCCAGCAGCTTGTCCCGGGCTAACTATGGCTACACCTTC. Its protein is CASSLSRANYGYTF.

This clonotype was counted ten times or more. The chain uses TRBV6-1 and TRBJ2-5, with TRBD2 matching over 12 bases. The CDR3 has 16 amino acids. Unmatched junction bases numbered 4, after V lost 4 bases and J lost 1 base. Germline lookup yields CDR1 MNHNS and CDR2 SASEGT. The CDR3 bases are TGTGCCAGCAGTGTCCTAGCGGGGGGGCTCCAAGAGACCCAGTACTTC. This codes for CASSVLAGGLQETQYF.

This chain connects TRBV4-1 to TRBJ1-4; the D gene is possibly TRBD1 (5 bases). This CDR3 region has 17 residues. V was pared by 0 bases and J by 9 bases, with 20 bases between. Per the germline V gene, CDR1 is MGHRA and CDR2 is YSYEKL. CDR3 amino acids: CASSQERGTEGVKKLFF. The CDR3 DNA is TGCGCCAGCAGCCAAGAGCGAGGGACGGAAGGCGTTAAAAAACTGTTTTTT.

The CDR3 here is CASSQGYNEQFF. CDR3 DNA: TGTGCCAGCAGCCAAGGCTACAATGAGCAGTTCTTC. The chain links TRBV3-1 to TRBJ2-1, with unresolved D. The V end was cut by 1 base, the J end by 3 bases, with 1 base between. This CDR3 comprises 12 residues. CDR1 LGHDT and CDR2 YNNKEL come from the germline V gene (reference sequence).

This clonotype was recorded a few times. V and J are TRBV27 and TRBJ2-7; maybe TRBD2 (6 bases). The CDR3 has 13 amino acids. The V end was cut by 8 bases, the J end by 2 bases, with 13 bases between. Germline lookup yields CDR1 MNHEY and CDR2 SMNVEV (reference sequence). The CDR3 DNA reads TGTGCCAGCGGCCGGGGGAAAGCCTACGAGCAGTACTTC. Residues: CASGRGKAYEQYF.

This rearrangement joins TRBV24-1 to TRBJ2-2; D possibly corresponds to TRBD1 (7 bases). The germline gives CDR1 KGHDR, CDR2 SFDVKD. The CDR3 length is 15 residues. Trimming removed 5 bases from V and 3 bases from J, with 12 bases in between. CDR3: CATSGPRGDTGELFF. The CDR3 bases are TGTGCCACCAGTGGGCCCAGGGGGGACACCGGGGAGCTGTTTTTT.

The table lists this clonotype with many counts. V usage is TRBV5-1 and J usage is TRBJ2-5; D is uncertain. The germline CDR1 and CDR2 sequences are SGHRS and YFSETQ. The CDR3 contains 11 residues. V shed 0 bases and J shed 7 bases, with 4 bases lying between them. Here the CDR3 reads CASSLEGTQYF. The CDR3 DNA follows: TGCGCCAGCAGCTTGGAGGGGACCCAGTACTTC.

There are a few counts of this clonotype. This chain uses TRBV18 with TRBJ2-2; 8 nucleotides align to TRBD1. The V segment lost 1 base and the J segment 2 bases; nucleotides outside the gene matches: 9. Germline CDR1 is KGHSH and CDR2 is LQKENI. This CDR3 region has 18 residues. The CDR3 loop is CASSPLMATGANTGELFF. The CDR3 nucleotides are TGTGCCAGCTCACCACTAATGGCGACAGGGGCTAACACCGGGGAGCTGTTTTTT.

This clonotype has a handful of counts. CDR3 sequence: CASSYSQYQETQYF. CDR3 DNA sequence: TGTGCCAGCAGTTACTCGCAGTACCAAGAGACCCAGTACTTC. The gene calls are TRBV6-2 or TRBV6-3 and TRBJ2-5; D remains unclear. From germline, CDR1 is MNHEY and CDR2 SVGEGT. The germline V and J ends were trimmed by 0 bases and 0 bases, with 5 bases remaining between them. This CDR3 has 14 residues.

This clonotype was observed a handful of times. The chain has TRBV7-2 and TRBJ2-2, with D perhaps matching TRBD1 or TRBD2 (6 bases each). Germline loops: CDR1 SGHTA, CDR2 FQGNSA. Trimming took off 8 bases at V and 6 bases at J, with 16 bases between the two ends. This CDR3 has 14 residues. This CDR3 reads CASAWGASAGELFF. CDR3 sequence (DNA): TGTGCCAGCGCATGGGGGGCGTCCGCCGGGGAGCTGTTTTTT.

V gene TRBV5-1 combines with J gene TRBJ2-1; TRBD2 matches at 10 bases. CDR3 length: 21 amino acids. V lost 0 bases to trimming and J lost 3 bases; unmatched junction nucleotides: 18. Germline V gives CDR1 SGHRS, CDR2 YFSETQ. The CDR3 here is CASSLDPAVGSGRSIYNEQFF. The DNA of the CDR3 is TGCGCCAGCAGCTTGGACCCCGCTGTAGGTAGCGGGAGGTCAATCTACAATGAGCAGTTCTTC.

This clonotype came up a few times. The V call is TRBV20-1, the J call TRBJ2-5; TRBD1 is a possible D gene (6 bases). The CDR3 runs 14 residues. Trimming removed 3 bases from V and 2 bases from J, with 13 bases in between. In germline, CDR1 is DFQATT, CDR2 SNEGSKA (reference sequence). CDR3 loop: CSASFSTGQETQYF. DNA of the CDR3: TGCAGTGCTAGTTTCTCGACAGGTCAAGAGACCCAGTACTTC.